The source of this TCR beta chain is a study of cytomegalovirus exposure and HLA in healthy donors (dated by TCRdb to about 2017). Concerning the study at large: According to a later analysis, the 120 or so validation repertoires were produced on the same platform as the roughly 720 repertoires of the first cohort. The study was designed to test whether signatures of past pathogen exposure could be identified by cataloging public T cell receptors. In addition to the first cohort of 666 subjects, a separate validation cohort of approximately 120 different subjects was used. To predict cytomegalovirus infection status, the study combined high-throughput TCR immunosequencing, statistical association of individual TCRs with disease status, and machine learning.

Libraries were prepared through the immunoSEQ multiplex PCR assay. On the authors' methods: To diagnose cytomegalovirus status from the catalog of TCR beta chain sequences, a statistical classification framework was built. TCRdb provides this immuneACCESS table in a form limited to in-frame rearrangements. Some clones are lacking; in checked studies, under half of them reflect an unresolved V gene, and why the rest are absent is not known. V, J and clone size are taken as reported in that table, and D and trimming were inferred from the DNA itself. In this sample the table shows under 250,000 clones, around 78% of which occur a single time. 4.5% to 6% of the sample lies in the top ten. The germline V gene sets CDR1 to SNHLY and CDR2 to FYNNEI. V was cut back by 5 bases and J by 2 bases, leaving a gap of 10 bases between them. The CDR3 goes from the cysteine to the phenylalanine over 14 residues. Only the CDR3 DNA is retained, 42 bases long and in frame from the first base.

On this clone: Its antigen remains undetermined. Base-call qualities are not available, and no considerably larger clone is one nucleotide away.

Donors formed part of the validation cohort, which comprised fewer than 150 subjects and was distinct from the first cohort of 690 or so subjects. General findings and caveats noted by the study authors: While some public TCRs were present in many individuals, most TCR sequences turned up only very rarely across donors. Cytomegalovirus status was reported to be diagnosed by the classifier with high specificity and sensitivity in both the original and validation cohorts. All 110 or so repertoires were used to score co-occurrence in the validation cohort in a later analysis, because that analysis had no HLA typing for the cohort. The study listed 170 or so TCR beta chains as associated with cytomegalovirus. It was suggested by the authors that the approach could potentially be generalized to other disease states and immunological phenotypes. In vitro tests confirmed that a few of the cytomegalovirus-associated TCR beta chains recognize cytomegalovirus antigens. A later analysis found that TCRs clustered in the first cohort also tended to co-occur in the roughly 120 validation repertoires, with 94% of cluster scores above 0.

The sequenced sample was PBMCs. The sequence joins TRBV2 to TRBJ1-5; no confident D gene assignment can be made. This sequence was found in a woman aged 18-29 years in good health and CMV-seronegative. The nucleotide sequence reads as follows: TGTGCCAGCAGTCCCCAGTTGCGCAATCAGCCCCAGCATTTT. This translates into CASSPQLRNQPQHF.